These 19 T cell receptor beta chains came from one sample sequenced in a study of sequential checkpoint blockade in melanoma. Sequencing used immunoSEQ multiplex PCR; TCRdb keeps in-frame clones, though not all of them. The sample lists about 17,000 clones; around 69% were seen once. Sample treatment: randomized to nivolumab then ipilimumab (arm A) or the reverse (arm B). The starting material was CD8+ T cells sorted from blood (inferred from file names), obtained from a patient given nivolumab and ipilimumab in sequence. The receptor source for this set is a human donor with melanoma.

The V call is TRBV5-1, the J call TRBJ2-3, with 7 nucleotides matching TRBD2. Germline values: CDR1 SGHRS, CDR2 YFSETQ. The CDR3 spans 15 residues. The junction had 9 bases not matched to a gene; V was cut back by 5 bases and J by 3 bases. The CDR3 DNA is TGCGCCAGCAGTATATACGGGGGGTCGACAGATACGCAGTATTTT. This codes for CASSIYGGSTDTQYF. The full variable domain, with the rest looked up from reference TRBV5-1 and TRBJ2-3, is KAGVTQTPRYLIKTRGQQVTLSCSPISGHRSVSWYQQTPGQGLQFLFEYFSETQRNKGNFPGRFSGRQFSNSRSEMNVSTLELGDSALYLCASSIYGGSTDTQYFGPGTRLTVL.

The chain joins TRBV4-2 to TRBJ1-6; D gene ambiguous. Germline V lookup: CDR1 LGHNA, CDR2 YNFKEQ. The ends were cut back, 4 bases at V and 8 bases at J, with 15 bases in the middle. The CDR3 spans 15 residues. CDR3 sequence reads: CASSPMPNGDSPLHF. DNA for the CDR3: TGTGCCAGCAGCCCGATGCCCAATGGAGATTCACCCCTCCACTTT.

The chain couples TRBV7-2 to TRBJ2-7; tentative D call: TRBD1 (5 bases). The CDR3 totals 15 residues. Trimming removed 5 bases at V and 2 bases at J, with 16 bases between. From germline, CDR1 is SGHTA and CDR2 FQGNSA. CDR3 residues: CASSLGPTSTYEQYF. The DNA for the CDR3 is TGTGCCAGCAGCCTGGGGCCCACGTCAACCTACGAGCAGTACTTC.

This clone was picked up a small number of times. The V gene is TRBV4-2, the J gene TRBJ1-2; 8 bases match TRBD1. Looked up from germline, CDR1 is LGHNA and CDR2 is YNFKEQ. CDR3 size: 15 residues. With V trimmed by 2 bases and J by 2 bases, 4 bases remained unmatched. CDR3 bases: TGTGCCAGCAGCCAACCGGGACAGGAAAACTATGGCTACACCTTC. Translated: CASSQPGQENYGYTF.

CDR3 nucleotides: TGTGCCAGCAGCTCACTTCGGAGGACCCAGTACTTC. This gives the protein CASSSLRRTQYF. The chain is built from TRBV11-2 and TRBJ2-5, with unresolved D. The V and J ends lost 4 bases and 7 bases respectively, with 10 bases between them. CDR3 length: 12 amino acids. Germline V gene lookup returns CDR1 SGHAT and CDR2 FQNNGV. The full variable domain, rest sourced from reference TRBV11-2 and TRBJ2-5, is EAGVAQSPRYKIIEKRQSVAFWCNPISGHATLYWYQQILGQGPKLLIQFQNNGVVDDSQLPKDRFSAERLKGVDSTLKIQPAKLEDSAVYLCASSSLRRTQYFGPGTRLLVL.

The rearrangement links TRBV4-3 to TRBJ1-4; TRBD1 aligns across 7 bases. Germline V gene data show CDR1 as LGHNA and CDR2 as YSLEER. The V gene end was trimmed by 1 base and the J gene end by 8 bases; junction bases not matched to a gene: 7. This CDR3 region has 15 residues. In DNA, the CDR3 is TGCGCCAGCAGCCAAGTAGAGGGGGCGGAGGAAAAACTGTTTTTT. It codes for CASSQVEGAEEKLFF.

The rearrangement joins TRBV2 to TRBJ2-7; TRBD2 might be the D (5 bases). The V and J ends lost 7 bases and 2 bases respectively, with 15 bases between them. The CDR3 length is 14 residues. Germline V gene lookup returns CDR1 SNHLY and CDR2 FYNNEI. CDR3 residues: CASTFDHGAYEQYF. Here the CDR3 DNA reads TGTGCCAGCACATTCGATCACGGGGCCTACGAGCAGTACTTC.

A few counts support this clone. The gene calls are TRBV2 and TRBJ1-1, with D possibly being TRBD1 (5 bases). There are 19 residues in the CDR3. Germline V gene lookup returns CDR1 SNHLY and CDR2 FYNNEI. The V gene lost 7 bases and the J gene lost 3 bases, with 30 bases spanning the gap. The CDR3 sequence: CASIKWVGQDRGRDTEAFF. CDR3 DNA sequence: TGTGCCAGCATCAAATGGGTGGGGCAGGACCGGGGGAGGGACACTGAAGCTTTCTTT.

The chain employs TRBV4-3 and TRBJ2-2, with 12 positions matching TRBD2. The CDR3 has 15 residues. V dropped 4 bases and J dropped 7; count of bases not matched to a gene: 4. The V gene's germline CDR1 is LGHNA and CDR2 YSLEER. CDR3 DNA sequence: TGCGCCAGCAGCCGACTAGCGGGGGTGGGCGGGGAGCTGTTTTTT. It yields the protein CASSRLAGVGGELFF.

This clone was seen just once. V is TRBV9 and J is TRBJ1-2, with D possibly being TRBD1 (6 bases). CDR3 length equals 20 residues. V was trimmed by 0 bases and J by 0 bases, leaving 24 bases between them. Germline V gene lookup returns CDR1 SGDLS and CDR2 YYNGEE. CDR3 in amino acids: CASSVAPSGGAGASNYGYTF. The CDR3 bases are TGTGCCAGCAGCGTAGCCCCCTCGGGAGGAGCGGGGGCTTCTAACTATGGCTACACCTTC.

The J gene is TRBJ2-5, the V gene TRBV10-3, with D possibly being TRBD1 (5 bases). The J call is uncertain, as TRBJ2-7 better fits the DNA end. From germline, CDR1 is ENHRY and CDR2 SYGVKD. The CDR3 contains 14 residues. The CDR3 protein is CAISEAQGTYEQYF. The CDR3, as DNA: TGTGCCATCTCAGAGGCTCAGGGTACCTACGAGCAGTACTTC.

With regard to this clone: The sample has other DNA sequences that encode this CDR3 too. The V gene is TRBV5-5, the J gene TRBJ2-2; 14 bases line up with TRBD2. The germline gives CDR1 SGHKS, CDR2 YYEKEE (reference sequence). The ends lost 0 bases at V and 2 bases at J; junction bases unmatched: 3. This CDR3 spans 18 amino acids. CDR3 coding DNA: TGTGCCAGCAGCTTGGGACTAGCGGGGGGGCCTAACACCGGGGAGCTGTTTTTT. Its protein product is CASSLGLAGGPNTGELFF.

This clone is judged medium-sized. The CDR3 DNA reads as TGTGCCAGCAGCCAAATTCGGGGAGACTATGGCTACACCTTC. This translates into CASSQIRGDYGYTF. The J gene is TRBJ1-2, the V gene TRBV14; D is undetermined. Germline V gives CDR1 SGHDN, CDR2 FVKESK. V was pared by 2 bases and J by 3 bases, with 10 bases between. The CDR3 is made up of 14 amino acids. The variable domain in full, completed from reference TRBV14 and TRBJ1-2, reads EAGVTQFPSHSVIEKGQTVTLRCDPISGHDNLYWYRRVMGKEIKFLLHFVKESKQDESGMPNNRFLAERTGGTYSTLKVQPAELEDSGVYFCASSQIRGDYGYTFGSGTRLTVV.

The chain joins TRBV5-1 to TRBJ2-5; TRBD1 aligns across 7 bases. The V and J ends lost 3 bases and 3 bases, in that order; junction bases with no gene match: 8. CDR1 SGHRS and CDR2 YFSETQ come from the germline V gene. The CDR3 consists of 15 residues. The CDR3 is CASSSNFQGEETQYF. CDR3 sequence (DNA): TGCGCCAGCAGCTCAAACTTCCAGGGGGAAGAGACCCAGTACTTC.

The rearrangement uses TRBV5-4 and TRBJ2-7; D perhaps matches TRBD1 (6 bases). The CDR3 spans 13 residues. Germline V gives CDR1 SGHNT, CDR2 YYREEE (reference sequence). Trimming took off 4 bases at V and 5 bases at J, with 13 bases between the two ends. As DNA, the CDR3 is TGTGCCAGCAGCGAACAGGGAATACACGAGCAGTACTTC. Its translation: CASSEQGIHEQYF.

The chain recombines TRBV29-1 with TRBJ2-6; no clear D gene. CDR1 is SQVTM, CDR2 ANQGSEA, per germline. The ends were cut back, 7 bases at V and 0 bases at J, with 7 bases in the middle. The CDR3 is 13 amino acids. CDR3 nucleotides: TGCAGCGCCCCTCTCTCTGGGGCCAACGTCCTGACTTTC. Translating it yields CSAPLSGANVLTF.

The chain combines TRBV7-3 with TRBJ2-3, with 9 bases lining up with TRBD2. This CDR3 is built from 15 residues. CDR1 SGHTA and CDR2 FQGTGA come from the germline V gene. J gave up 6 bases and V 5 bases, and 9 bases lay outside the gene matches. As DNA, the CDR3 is TGTGCCAGCAGCAATTCTGGACTAGCGTCCGATACGCAGTATTTT. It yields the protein CASSNSGLASDTQYF.

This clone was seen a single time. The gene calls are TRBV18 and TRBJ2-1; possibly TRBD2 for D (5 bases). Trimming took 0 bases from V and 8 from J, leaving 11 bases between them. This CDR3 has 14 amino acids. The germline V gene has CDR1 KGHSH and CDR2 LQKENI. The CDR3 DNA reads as TGTGCCAGCTCACCACCGACTCACGGGGATGAGCAGTTCTTC. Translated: CASSPPTHGDEQFF.

CDR3 residues: CASSSGQGLTDTQYF. The CDR3 DNA follows: TGTGCCAGCAGCTCGGGACAGGGGTTGACAGATACGCAGTATTTT. The rearrangement joins TRBV13 to TRBJ2-3; 10 nucleotides align to TRBD1. Unmatched junction bases numbered 4, after V lost 4 bases and J lost 3 bases. The CDR3 is 15 amino acids. Looked up from germline, CDR1 is PRHDT and CDR2 is FYEKMQ (reference sequence).